Listed here are 22 T cell receptor beta chains from one sample, sequenced in a study of T cell clones after liver transplantation. TCRdb keeps only in-frame clones here, not all; method: immunoSEQ multiplex PCR. Altogether 85,000 to 110,000 clones are present, around 80% being singletons, with the ten largest covering about 3%. The sample was CD4+ T cells from blood, taken 45 to 50 months after liver transplant. The source of these receptors is a human patient who received a liver transplant. Some T cells may be the graft donor's.

This clone was found a few times. The V and J genes are TRBV27 and TRBJ2-7, with TRBD2 as a possible D gene (6 bases). Trimming cost V 7 bases and J 0 bases, with 13 bases left between them. From germline, CDR1 is MNHEY and CDR2 SMNVEV (reference sequence). CDR3 length equals 14 residues. The CDR3 here is CASKGLLSSYEQYF. The CDR3 DNA follows: TGTGCCAGCAAGGGACTTTTGAGCTCCTACGAGCAGTACTTC.

The J gene is TRBJ2-3, the V gene TRBV18; 9 bases agree with TRBD2. This CDR3 is 16 amino acids long. The J segment lost 2 bases and the V segment lost 0 bases, leaving 3 bases of the junction unmatched. CDR1 is KGHSH, CDR2 LQKENI, per germline. CDR3 DNA sequence: TGTGCCAGCTCACCACCTAGCGGGGGCCTCACAGATACGCAGTATTTT. This sequence encodes CASSPPSGGLTDTQYF.

The chain employs TRBV19 and TRBJ2-7; 11 bases are shared with TRBD2. This CDR3 spans 15 amino acids. V shed 6 bases and J 4 bases; nucleotides not matched to a gene: 8. Germline CDR1 LNHDA, CDR2 SQIVND (reference sequence). The CDR3 DNA follows: TGTGCCAGTAGCTTTTCCGGGACTAGCGGTTACGAGCAGTACTTC. Translation gives CASSFSGTSGYEQYF.

The chain carries TRBV7-2 and TRBJ2-2; TRBD2 agrees at 11 bases. Germline loops: CDR1 SGHTA, CDR2 FQGNSA. V trimming: 5 bases; J trimming: 4 bases; junction bases outside the gene matches: 6. The CDR3 sequence is 16 residues long. CDR3 DNA sequence: TGTGCCAGCAGCCACGGACTAGCGGGCCGCACCGGGGAGCTGTTTTTT. It yields the protein CASSHGLAGRTGELFF.

The genes are TRBV11-2 and TRBJ1-5; unclear D gene. The germline V gene has CDR1 SGHAT and CDR2 FQNNGV. The CDR3 covers 13 residues. Trimming took off 1 base at V and 6 bases at J, with 7 bases between the two ends. CDR3 DNA sequence: TGTGCCAGCAGCTTAGCAGTCGGTCAGCCCCAGCATTTT. It yields the protein CASSLAVGQPQHF.

This chain connects TRBV6-5 to TRBJ2-3; 10 bases are a match to TRBD2. CDR3 length equals 15 residues. Germline trimming cut 4 bases from V and 7 bases from J; bases unmatched to any gene: 8. The germline V gene has CDR1 MNHEY and CDR2 SVGAGI. For the CDR3, the DNA is TGTGCCAGCAGTTCAAAGCGGGGGGGCCTTAATACGCAGTATTTT. This sequence encodes CASSSKRGGLNTQYF.

The J gene is TRBJ1-3, the V gene TRBV19, with 7 bases fitting TRBD1. The CDR3 covers 15 residues. Trimming at V came to 5 bases and at J to 0 bases, leaving 4 bases not matched to a gene. The germline gives CDR1 LNHDA, CDR2 SQIVND (reference sequence). The CDR3: CASSPTGSSGNTIYF. The CDR3 bases are TGTGCCAGTAGTCCGACAGGGTCCTCTGGAAACACCATATATTTT.

The V call is TRBV18, the J call TRBJ2-5; no definite D call. Germline CDR1 reads KGHSH; CDR2 reads LQKENI. This CDR3 comprises 14 residues. With 4 bases removed from V and 4 bases from J, the gap between germline ends came to 13 bases. The CDR3 loop reads CASSRSEMAETQYF. CDR3 nucleotide sequence: TGTGCCAGCTCACGCTCCGAAATGGCAGAGACCCAGTACTTC. Looking up the rest from reference TRBV18 and TRBJ2-5 gives the full variable domain: NAGVMQNPRHLVRRRGQEARLRCSPMKGHSHVYWYRQLPEEGLKFMVYLQKENIIDESGMPKERFSAEFPKEGPSILRIQQVVRGDSAAYFCASSRSEMAETQYFGPGTRLLVL.

The chain joins TRBV28 to TRBJ2-7, with unresolved D. The CDR3 consists of 11 residues. V was clipped by 4 bases and J by 3 bases, with 4 bases between them. Germline-derived CDR1 and CDR2 are MDHEN and SYDVKM. The CDR3 reads CASSSSYEQYF. In nucleotides, the CDR3 is TGTGCCAGCAGTTCCAGCTACGAGCAGTACTTC.

This chain links TRBV19 with TRBJ1-5; weak D call: TRBD1 (6 bases). The ends were cut back, 2 bases at V and 5 bases at J, with 19 bases in the middle. The CDR3 has 17 amino acids. Germline CDR1 LNHDA, CDR2 SQIVND (reference sequence). This chain's CDR3 is CASSIPARGGWYQPQHF. The CDR3 DNA sequence: TGTGCCAGTAGTATACCCGCCCGGGGGGGCTGGTATCAGCCCCAGCATTTT.

The chain links TRBV6-1 to TRBJ2-5, with 7 nucleotides matching TRBD1. The closer fit of TRBJ2-7 to the DNA end suggests the J call may be wrong. Germline assignment: CDR1 MNHNS and CDR2 SASEGT. CDR3 length: 15 amino acids. CDR3 sequence reads: CASSGPPGTAYEQYF. In DNA, the CDR3 is TGTGCCAGCAGTGGGCCCCCCGGGACAGCCTACGAGCAGTACTTC.

The CDR3 spells CASSQGLAGVGETQYF. The CDR3 nucleotides are TGTGCCAGCAGCCAGGGACTAGCGGGGGTCGGGGAGACCCAGTACTTC. The chain is built from TRBV7-9 and TRBJ2-5; 14 bases are a match to TRBD2. Per the germline V gene, CDR1 is SEHNR and CDR2 is FQNEAQ (reference sequence). The CDR3 loop spans 16 amino acids. V shed 5 bases and J 5 bases; nucleotides not matched to a gene: 7.

This clone has just one count. V and J are TRBV19 and TRBJ1-6; D is perhaps TRBD1 (5 bases). Germline CDR1 LNHDA, CDR2 SQIVND (reference sequence). Trimming took 9 bases from V and 2 from J, leaving 14 bases between them. CDR3 size: 15 residues. CDR3 in amino acids: CASTREGAYNSPLHF. For the CDR3, the DNA is TGTGCCAGCACTAGAGAAGGGGCCTATAATTCACCCCTCCACTTT.

As concerns this clone: The sample carries other DNA sequences with the same CDR3. The CDR3 protein is CASSEVSYNEQFF. CDR3 coding DNA: TGTGCCAGCAGTGAAGTGTCCTACAATGAGCAGTTCTTC. The rearrangement uses TRBV2 and TRBJ2-1; D is uncertain. The V gene lost 1 base and the J gene lost 1 base, with 2 bases spanning the gap. The germline CDR1 and CDR2 sequences are SNHLY and FYNNEI. This CDR3 contains 13 residues.

J is TRBJ2-3 and V is TRBV7-8, with D uncertain. The CDR3 sequence is 13 residues long. The V end lost 2 bases, the J end lost 5 bases, and 8 bases lay between the germline ends. Germline CDR1 and CDR2: SGHVS and FQNEAQ. The CDR3 loop is CASSLSLGDTQYF. In DNA form, the CDR3 reads TGTGCCAGCAGCTTATCGTTAGGAGATACGCAGTATTTT.

In its sample, this clone was seen a few times. The chain employs TRBV5-1 and TRBJ2-7; a possible D gene is TRBD1 (5 bases). The CDR3 extends over 17 amino acids. V was trimmed by 0 bases and J by 5 bases, leaving 21 bases between them. The germline V gene has CDR1 SGHRS and CDR2 YFSETQ. CDR3 sequence: CASSLGWARQGLDEQYF. CDR3 nucleotide sequence: TGCGCCAGCAGCTTGGGGTGGGCGCGGCAGGGCTTGGACGAGCAGTACTTC.

The gene calls are TRBV10-1 and TRBJ1-2; the D gene is possibly TRBD1 (6 bases). Trimming pared 7 bases from V and 8 bases from J, leaving 17 bases between. Germline V lookup: CDR1 WNHNN, CDR2 SYGVQD (reference sequence). The CDR3 runs 13 residues. The CDR3 region is CASTPAGEDGYTF. The CDR3 DNA is TGCGCCAGCACCCCGGCAGGGGAAGACGGCTACACCTTC.

This clone occurred a few times. The J gene is TRBJ1-5, the V gene TRBV19; D is undetermined. Germline V gene data show CDR1 as LNHDA and CDR2 as SQIVND (reference sequence). V lost 6 bases to trimming and J lost 0 bases, with 12 bases between them. The CDR3 totals 15 residues. CDR3 sequence: CASSVESDSNQPQHF. The CDR3 DNA reads as TGTGCCAGTAGCGTAGAATCCGATAGCAATCAGCCCCAGCATTTT.

The genes are TRBV30 and TRBJ1-5, with a weak D call TRBD1 (5 bases). In germline, CDR1 is GTSNPN, CDR2 SVGIG (reference sequence). The CDR3 is 16 residues long. Trimming shortened V by 0 bases and J by 1 base, and 13 bases separated the two germline ends. In DNA form, the CDR3 reads TGTGCCTGGAGTGTGTCAGGCCGGGGGAGCAATCAGCCCCAGCATTTT. Residues: CAWSVSGRGSNQPQHF.

V is TRBV28 and J is TRBJ1-4, with 7 bases lining up with TRBD1. The J segment lost 8 bases and the V segment lost 6 bases, leaving 9 bases of the junction unmatched. The V gene's germline CDR1 is MDHEN and CDR2 SYDVKM. This CDR3 comprises 14 residues. CDR3 in amino acids: CASRLDRASEKLFF. In DNA, the CDR3 is TGTGCCAGCAGACTTGACAGGGCAAGCGAAAAACTGTTTTTT.

This sequence joins TRBV7-6 and TRBJ1-4; 7 bases fit TRBD1. The V segment lost 5 bases and the J segment 5 bases; nucleotides outside the gene matches: 17. This CDR3 is 18 amino acids long. Germline V gene data show CDR1 as SGHVS and CDR2 as FNYEAQ. This CDR3 is CASSHSEGAPAGNEKLFF. CDR3 in DNA: TGTGCCAGCAGCCATTCGGAGGGGGCCCCGGCAGGAAATGAAAAACTGTTTTTT.

J is TRBJ2-2 and V is TRBV5-4, with D hard to call. V lost 0 bases to trimming and J lost 4 bases, with 4 bases between them. The CDR3 runs 13 residues. Germline V gene lookup returns CDR1 SGHNT and CDR2 YYREEE (reference sequence). The CDR3 DNA sequence: TGTGCCAGCAGCTTGGGACTCACCGGGGAGCTGTTTTTT. This sequence encodes CASSLGLTGELFF.